The rows below give T cell receptor beta chains drawn from one sample of a study of T cells of healthy individuals. TCRdb re-analysed the 5' RACE reads in MiXCR, keeping a single row per CDR3 protein. The table has 85,000 to 100,000 distinct CDR3 sequences, approximately 16% seen once. Receptor source: a human donor in good health. Both conserved end residues are part of each CDR3. Each record gives: CDR3 protein, CDR3 DNA, clone size, V gene, D gene, CDR3 length, J gene. D genes are given only for firm matches. Size tells how often a clone was seen (once, few, many) or the class of an expanded clone, and some rows leave it out.

CASSESLGVEYEKLFF | TGTGCCAGCAGTGAAAGCTTAGGGGTCGAATATGAAAAACTGTTTTTT | few | TRBV2 | NA | 16 | TRBJ1-4
CASSSRGTSGGTDTQYF | TGTGCCAGCAGCTCGCGAGGGACTAGCGGGGGCACAGATACGCAGTATTTT | NA | TRBV7-3 | TRBD2 | 17 | TRBJ2-3
CASSAHPEEAFF | TGTGCCAGCAGCGCCCACCCGGAGGAAGCTTTCTTT | NA | TRBV9 | NA | 12 | TRBJ1-1
CASSLEVAPSSYNEQFF | TGTGCCAGCAGCTTAGAAGTGGCTCCAAGCTCCTACAATGAGCAGTTCTTC | few | TRBV7-8 | NA | 17 | TRBJ2-1
CASSPNRAGNNEQFF | TGTGCCAGCTCACCGAACAGGGCCGGGAACAATGAGCAGTTCTTC | many | TRBV18 | NA | 15 | TRBJ2-1
CASTENNPNNSPLHF | TGTGCCAGCACGGAGAACAACCCTAATAATTCACCCCTCCACTTT | NA | TRBV2 | NA | 15 | TRBJ1-6
CASSQDYETQYF | TGTGCCAGCAGCCAAGATTACGAGACCCAGTACTTC | NA | TRBV3-1 | NA | 12 | TRBJ2-5
CASAKGLVNEQFF | TGCGCCAGCGCGAAGGGACTAGTCAATGAGCAGTTCTTC | NA | TRBV5-1 | TRBD2 | 13 | TRBJ2-1
CSARRRGNQPQHF | TGCAGTGCTAGGCGCCGGGGCAATCAGCCCCAGCATTTT | many | TRBV20-1 | NA | 13 | TRBJ1-5
CASSFGQIQETQYF | TGTGCCAGCAGCTTCGGGCAGATCCAAGAGACCCAGTACTTC | few | TRBV11-1 | NA | 14 | TRBJ2-5
CASSLASGADNEQFF | TGTGCCAGCAGCTTAGCATCAGGGGCGGACAATGAGCAGTTCTTC | NA | TRBV7-9 | NA | 15 | TRBJ2-1
CASSQATDTEAFF | TGCGCCAGCAGCCAAGCGACGGACACTGAAGCTTTCTTT | few | TRBV4-3 | NA | 13 | TRBJ1-1
CASSFEGLVGELFF | TGCGCCAGCAGCTTCGAAGGGTTGGTCGGGGAGCTGTTTTTT | NA | TRBV5-1 | NA | 14 | TRBJ2-2
CASTPRGLPLGYGYTF | TGTGCCAGCACTCCGCGGGGGCTCCCACTAGGCTATGGCTACACCTTC | many | TRBV28 | NA | 16 | TRBJ1-2
CASSPLAVLSTDTQYF | TGCGCCAGCAGCCCCCTAGCGGTTCTTAGCACAGATACGCAGTATTTT | few | TRBV4-1 | TRBD2 | 16 | TRBJ2-3
CATGGGQETQYF | TGTGCCACCGGGGGGGGGCAAGAGACCCAGTACTTC | few | TRBV24-1 | TRBD2 | 12 | TRBJ2-5
CASSFNSGGNQPQHF | TGCGCCAGCAGCTTTAATTCAGGGGGCAATCAGCCCCAGCATTTT | NA | TRBV5-1 | NA | 15 | TRBJ1-5
CASSHPLAGEHNEQFF | TGTGCCAGCAGCCACCCTTTAGCGGGAGAGCACAATGAGCAGTTCTTC | NA | TRBV5-4 | TRBD2 | 16 | TRBJ2-1
CASSLSGTSSHNEQFF | TGTGCCAGCAGCTTATCGGGGACTAGTTCCCACAATGAGCAGTTCTTC | NA | TRBV7-9 | TRBD2 | 16 | TRBJ2-1
CASSLRTGGSSYNEQFF | TGTGCCAGCAGCCTTCGGACAGGGGGGAGCTCCTACAATGAGCAGTTCTTC | few | TRBV4-2 | TRBD1 | 17 | TRBJ2-1
CASGGSFEPPLHF | TGTGCCAGCGGCGGCTCCTTCGAGCCACCCCTCCACTTT | few | TRBV6-6 | NA | 13 | TRBJ1-6
CASSQDLRLATGANVLTF | TGTGCCAGCAGCCAAGATCTGAGACTAGCGACTGGGGCCAACGTCCTGACTTTC | NA | TRBV4-2 | TRBD2 | 18 | TRBJ2-6
CASSFTNTDTQYF | TGTGCCAGCAGTTTCACAAATACAGATACGCAGTATTTT | NA | TRBV28 | NA | 13 | TRBJ2-3
CASSAPLGRPTDTQYF | TGTGCCAGCAGCGCTCCACTAGGACGACCCACAGATACGCAGTATTTT | NA | TRBV7-9 | NA | 16 | TRBJ2-3
CASSLSGQSNQPQHF | TGTGCCAGCAGCTTAAGCGGACAGTCCAATCAGCCCCAGCATTTT | many | TRBV7-9 | NA | 15 | TRBJ1-5
CASSLDRGDNQPQHF | TGTGCCAGCAGCCTGGACAGGGGAGACAATCAGCCCCAGCATTTT | many | TRBV2 | TRBD1 | 15 | TRBJ1-5
CASGLEWGEQYF | TGTGCTAGTGGTTTGGAGTGGGGCGAGCAGTACTTC | NA | TRBV12-5 | NA | 12 | TRBJ2-7
CASSVETGQITDTQYF | TGTGCCAGCAGCGTGGAAACGGGACAGATCACAGATACGCAGTATTTT | NA | TRBV9 | TRBD1 | 16 | TRBJ2-3
CASSPRAGGDVTQYF | TGTGCCAGCAGCCCGAGGGCAGGGGGAGATGTTACGCAGTATTTT | NA | TRBV7-9 | TRBD1 | 15 | TRBJ2-3
CSATPAGTGSFEQYF | TGCAGTGCGACACCAGCCGGGACAGGGAGTTTCGAGCAGTACTTC | NA | TRBV20-1 | TRBD1 | 15 | TRBJ2-7
CASSSPRDRGGVGYTF | TGTGCCAGCAGCTCCCCGAGGGACAGAGGAGGAGTTGGCTACACCTTC | many | TRBV11-2 | TRBD1 | 16 | TRBJ1-2
CASSAQSYQPQHF | TGTGCCAGCAGTGCACAGAGTTATCAGCCCCAGCATTTT | few | TRBV2 | NA | 13 | TRBJ1-5
CASTAGGLHEQFF | TGTGCCAGCACCGCGGGAGGGTTACATGAGCAGTTCTTC | few | TRBV3-1 | TRBD2 | 13 | TRBJ2-1
CASSRGLAGGPTDTQYF | TGCGCCAGCAGCAGAGGACTAGCGGGAGGGCCGACAGATACGCAGTATTTT | NA | TRBV5-1 | TRBD2 | 17 | TRBJ2-3
CASSLLGESTDTQYF | TGTGCCAGCAGTTTACTCGGAGAAAGCACAGATACGCAGTATTTT | few | TRBV28 | NA | 15 | TRBJ2-3
CSARDLPGDSTDTQYF | TGCAGTGCTAGAGATCTCCCGGGGGACTCCACAGATACGCAGTATTTT | many | TRBV20-1 | NA | 16 | TRBJ2-3
CASCYDRLGQPQHF | TGTGCCAGCTGTTATGATCGGTTGGGACAGCCCCAGCATTTT | few | TRBV6-1 | NA | 14 | TRBJ1-5
CATRRMNTEAFF | TGTGCCACTAGACGGATGAACACTGAAGCTTTCTTT | few | TRBV10-3 | NA | 12 | TRBJ1-1
CASSLIRGMGYTF | TGTGCCAGCAGTTTGATTCGTGGGATGGGCTACACCTTC | many | TRBV28 | NA | 13 | TRBJ1-2
CASSRDYPGTGELFF | TGTGCCAGCAGCCGGGACTATCCGGGGACCGGGGAGCTGTTTTTT | NA | TRBV7-2 | TRBD2 | 15 | TRBJ2-2
CATSRDRSSNQPQHF | TGTGCCACCAGCAGAGATCGTAGCAGCAATCAGCCCCAGCATTTT | many | TRBV15 | NA | 15 | TRBJ1-5
CASSQGANTGELFF | TGTGCCAGTAGTCAGGGGGCGAACACCGGGGAGCTGTTTTTT | many | TRBV19 | TRBD1 | 14 | TRBJ2-2
CASNPGLNTEAFF | TGTGCCAGCAACCCCGGGTTGAACACTGAAGCTTTCTTT | NA | TRBV12-3/TRBV12-4 | NA | 13 | TRBJ1-1